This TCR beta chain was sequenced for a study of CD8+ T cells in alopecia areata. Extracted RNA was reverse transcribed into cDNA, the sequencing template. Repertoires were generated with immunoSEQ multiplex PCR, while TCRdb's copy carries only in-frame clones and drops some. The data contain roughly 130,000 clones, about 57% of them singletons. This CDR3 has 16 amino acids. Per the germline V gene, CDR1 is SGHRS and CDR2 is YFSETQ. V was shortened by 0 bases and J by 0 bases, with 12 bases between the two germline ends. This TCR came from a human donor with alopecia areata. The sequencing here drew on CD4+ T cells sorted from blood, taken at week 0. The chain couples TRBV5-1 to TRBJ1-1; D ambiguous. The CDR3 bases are TGCGCCAGCAGCTTGGAGCCCAGCGGGGTGAACACTGAAGCTTTCTTT. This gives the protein CASSLEPSGVNTEAFF.